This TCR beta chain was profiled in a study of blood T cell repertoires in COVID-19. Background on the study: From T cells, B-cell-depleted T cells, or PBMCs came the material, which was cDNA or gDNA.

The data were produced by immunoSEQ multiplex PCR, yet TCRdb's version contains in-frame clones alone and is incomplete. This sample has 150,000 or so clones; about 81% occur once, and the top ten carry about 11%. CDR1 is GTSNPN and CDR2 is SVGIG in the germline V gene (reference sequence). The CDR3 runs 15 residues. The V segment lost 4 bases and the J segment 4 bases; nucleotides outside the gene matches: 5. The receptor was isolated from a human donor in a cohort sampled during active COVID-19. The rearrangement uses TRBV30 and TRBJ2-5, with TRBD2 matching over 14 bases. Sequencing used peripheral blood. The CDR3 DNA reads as TGTGCCTGGACCCAGGGACTAGCGGGAGCAGAGACCCAGTACTTC. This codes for CAWTQGLAGAETQYF.